Listed below are T cell receptor beta chains from one sample, sequenced in a study of tumor-infiltrating lymphocytes in primary liver carcinoma. TCRdb reanalysed the multiplex PCR reads using MiXCR and keeps one entry per CDR3 protein. This sample has 310,000 or so distinct CDR3 sequences, with approximately 65% found just once. Sequenced input: peripheral blood. All receptors come from a man aged 40-49 years with primary liver carcinoma and hepatitis B virus infection. Each CDR3 is given with its conserved first and last residue. D genes are given only for firm matches. Rows may omit the clone size; those that give it use once, few, many or a size class.

clone_size	d_call	j_call	v_call	cdr3_nt	cdr3_aa
.	.	TRBJ2-5	TRBV6-1	TGTGCCAGCAGTGAAGGGGGCGGGTCGGAGACCCAGTACTTC	CASSEGGGSETQYF
few	TRBD2	TRBJ2-4	TRBV10-3	TGTGCCATCAGTGAGTCGGGACTAGCGGGAGTCGGTAAAAACATTCAGTACTTC	CAISESGLAGVGKNIQYF
many	TRBD2	TRBJ2-3	TRBV5-4	TGTGCCAGCAGCTCTAGCGGCGCAGATACGCAGTATTTT	CASSSSGADTQYF
.	TRBD1	TRBJ2-1	TRBV6-6	TGTGCCACGAAGGGCCTAGAGGGGGCTTACAATGAGCAGTTCTTC	CATKGLEGAYNEQFF
many	.	TRBJ2-2	TRBV6-2/TRBV6-3	TGTGCCAGCAGTTACGGGGTCTCGAACACCGGGGAGCTGTTTTTT	CASSYGVSNTGELFF
.	.	TRBJ2-5	TRBV10-3	TGTGCCATCAGTGAGTCGATGTCGGCGGGACAAGGGACCCAGTACTTC	CAISESMSAGQGTQYF
many	TRBD1	TRBJ1-2	TRBV29-1	TGCAGCGTTGAGGCCAGGGGGTTAGTTGGCTACACCTTC	CSVEARGLVGYTF
.	.	TRBJ2-3	TRBV5-6	TGTGCCAGCAGTTTTGGAGGGGGGGGAGATACGCAGTATTTT	CASSFGGGGDTQYF
.	.	TRBJ2-3	TRBV24-1	TGTGCCACCAGTGAGGGGGCTATAGATACGCAGTATTTT	CATSEGAIDTQYF
.	.	TRBJ2-1	TRBV11-2	TGTACCAGCAGCTTAGTCAGGTGGGGTAGGGGTAATGAGCAGTTCTTC	CTSSLVRWGRGNEQFF
.	.	TRBJ1-6	TRBV6-6	TGTGCCAGCAGTTACTCGACGGACTCATCTCTCCACTTT	CASSYSTDSSLHF
few	TRBD1	TRBJ2-7	TRBV4-1	TGCGCCAACAGCCAAGAGGGACAGATCTACGAGCAGTACTTC	CANSQEGQIYEQYF
many	.	TRBJ2-1	TRBV7-9	TGTGCCAGCAGCTTGGCCGGAGGTAATGAGCAGTTCTTC	CASSLAGGNEQFF
few	.	TRBJ2-5	TRBV5-4	TGTGCCAGCAGCTTGTCCGGTAGTAGGGCGGAGACCCAGTACTTC	CASSLSGSRAETQYF
.	.	TRBJ2-7	TRBV2	TGTGCCAGCACCCATAGCCTAACCTACGATCAGTACTTC	CASTHSLTYDQYF
few	.	TRBJ2-3	TRBV7-9	TGTGCCAGCAGCTTAGGCGGAGGGCCCACAGATACGCAGTATTTT	CASSLGGGPTDTQYF
.	.	TRBJ2-7	TRBV6-6	TGTGCCAGCAGTTATTTAGCGGACTACTCCTACGAGCAGTACTTC	CASSYLADYSYEQYF
.	.	TRBJ2-6	TRBV11-2	TGTGCCAGCAGCTTGGCTGGGGTCAACATCCTGACTTTC	CASSLAGVNILTF
.	.	TRBJ2-3	TRBV2	TGTGCCAGCAGTGAGGGAAGAGATACGAAGTATTTT	CASSEGRDTKYF
.	.	TRBJ2-1	TRBV11-2	TGTGCCAGCAGCTCCCGACTAGTGGGAACCCCCTACAATGAGCAGTTCTTC	CASSSRLVGTPYNEQFF
.	TRBD2	TRBJ2-1	TRBV20-1	TGCAGTGCGAAGTTTCCTAGCGGGGCTGACAATGAGCAGTTCTTC	CSAKFPSGADNEQFF
.	TRBD2	TRBJ2-1	TRBV12-3/TRBV12-4	TGTGCCAGCAGTCCCGGACTAGCGGGAGGGCTGATAAATGAGCAGTTCTTC	CASSPGLAGGLINEQFF
many	TRBD2	TRBJ2-1	TRBV11-2	TGTGCCAGCAGCATGAGACTAGCGGGAGGTTCCTACAATGAGCAGTTCTTC	CASSMRLAGGSYNEQFF
many	TRBD1	TRBJ1-2	TRBV6-5	TGTGCCAGCCAGGGGGTAGGGTCGGGCTACACCTTC	CASQGVGSGYTF
.	.	TRBJ2-3	TRBV5-5	TGTGCCAGCAGTTTGGAGGGGCTACCCACAGATATGCAGTATTTT	CASSLEGLPTDMQYF
once	TRBD1	TRBJ1-6	TRBV28	TGTGCCAGCAGTTTGACAGGGTTCGGGGATTCACCCCTCCACTTT	CASSLTGFGDSPLHF
many	.	TRBJ2-1	TRBV6-2/TRBV6-3	TGTGCCAGCAGTTATTCTGGGAGGAGGGGGGAGCAGTTCTTC	CASSYSGRRGEQFF
.	.	TRBJ2-6	TRBV6-2/TRBV6-3	TGTGCCAGCAGTTGCTCGTCGGCAGGGGTTGAGTCTGGGGCCAACGTCCTGACTTTC	CASSCSSAGVESGANVLTF
.	.	TRBJ2-2	TRBV7-9	TGTGCCAGCAGCTCAGGGGCTGGGGGGGCGCCGAGCACCGGGGAGCTGTTTTTT	CASSSGAGGAPSTGELFF
few	.	TRBJ1-5	TRBV16	TGTGCCAGCAGCCAATCCTCACAGGGTTACCAGCCCCAGCATTTT	CASSQSSQGYQPQHF
.	.	TRBJ2-1	TRBV11-3	TGTGCCAGCAACCACGGGGCTAGGGGTAGTGAGCAGTTCTTC	CASNHGARGSEQFF
.	.	TRBJ2-1	TRBV11-1	TGTGCCAGCAGCGGCGGGGCCAACCCAGACAGTAAGCAGTTCTTC	CASSGGANPDSKQFF
.	TRBD2	TRBJ2-1	TRBV11-2	TGTGCCAGCAGCCAGACTAGCGGGAAGGTTAATGAGCAGTTCTTC	CASSQTSGKVNEQFF
.	TRBD2	TRBJ2-7	TRBV11-2	TGTACCAGCAGCTTAGTTTCTAACGGGAGGCCCAATGAGCAGTACTTC	CTSSLVSNGRPNEQYF
.	.	TRBJ1-1	TRBV5-4	TGTGCCAGCAGCTCGATGGCGGAGAACACTGAAGCTTTCTTT	CASSSMAENTEAFF
many	.	TRBJ1-2	TRBV4-2	TGTGCCAGCAGCCAAGAAAGGGTGCAGGGTGACGGCTACACCTTC	CASSQERVQGDGYTF
.	.	TRBJ2-3	TRBV6-2/TRBV6-3	TGTGTCAGCAGACAGCCAACAGATACGCAGTATTTT	CVSRQPTDTQYF
.	TRBD2	TRBJ2-6	TRBV10-3	TGTGCCATCAGTGAGTCCGGACTAGCTGGGACCAACGTCCTGACTTTC	CAISESGLAGTNVLTF
.	TRBD2	TRBJ2-7	TRBV4-2	TGTGTCAGCAGCCAGCTTAGCGGGACGACGACTTGGTACTTC	CVSSQLSGTTTWYF
many	.	TRBJ2-4	TRBV6-1	TGTGCCAGCAGCCGACAATGGGACATTCAGTACTTC	CASSRQWDIQYF
many	.	TRBJ2-7	TRBV10-3	TGTGCCATCAGCCCTACAGACTACGAGCAGTACTTC	CAISPTDYEQYF
.	.	TRBJ2-3	TRBV30	TGTGCCTGGGGTGTAGGGATGGGGGACATAGATACGCAGTATTTT	CAWGVGMGDIDTQYF
once	.	TRBJ1-2	TRBV28	TGTGCCAGCAGTTTAGGCGGCAGGGCCGTTGGCTACACCTTC	CASSLGGRAVGYTF
once	.	TRBJ2-7	TRBV11-2	TGTGCCAGCAGCTTAGTGGCCTCTACATATGAGCAGTGCTTC	CASSLVASTYEQCF
many	TRBD1	TRBJ2-5	TRBV6-1	TGTGCCAGCAGTGAACCCGCAGGGGGACAGACCCAGTACTTC	CASSEPAGGQTQYF